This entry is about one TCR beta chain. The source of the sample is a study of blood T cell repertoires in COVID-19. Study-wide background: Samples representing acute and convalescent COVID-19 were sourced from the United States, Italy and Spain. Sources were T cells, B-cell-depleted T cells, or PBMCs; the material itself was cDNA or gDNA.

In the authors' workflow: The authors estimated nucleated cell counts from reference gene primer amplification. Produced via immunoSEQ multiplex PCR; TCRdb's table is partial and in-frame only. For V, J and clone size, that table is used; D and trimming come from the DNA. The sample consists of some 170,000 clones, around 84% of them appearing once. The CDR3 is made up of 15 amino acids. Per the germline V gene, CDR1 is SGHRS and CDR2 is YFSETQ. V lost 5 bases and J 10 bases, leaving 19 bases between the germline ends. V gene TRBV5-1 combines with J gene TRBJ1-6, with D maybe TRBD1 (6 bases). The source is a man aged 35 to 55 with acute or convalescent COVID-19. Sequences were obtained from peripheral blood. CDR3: CASSQDSSPNSPLHF. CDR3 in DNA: TGCGCCAGCAGTCAGGACAGCAGCCCCAACTCACCCCTCCACTTT.